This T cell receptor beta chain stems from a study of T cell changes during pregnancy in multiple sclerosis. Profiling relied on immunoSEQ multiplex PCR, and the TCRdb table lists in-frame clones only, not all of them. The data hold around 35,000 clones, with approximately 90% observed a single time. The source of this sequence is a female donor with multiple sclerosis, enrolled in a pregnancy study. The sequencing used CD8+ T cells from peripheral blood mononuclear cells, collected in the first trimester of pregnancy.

The CDR3 DNA is TGTGCCAGCAGTAGGGCGGGAGGGACGTATACGCAGTATTTT. This codes for CASSRAGGTYTQYF. The V and J genes are TRBV6-6 and TRBJ2-3; 9 nucleotides line up with TRBD2. Germline V CDR1 and CDR2: MNHNY, SVGAGI (reference sequence). The CDR3 is 14 residues long. Losses at the gene ends were 5 bases for V and 7 bases for J; bases not matched to a gene: 7.